The source of this TCR beta chain is a study of T cell responses to AZD1222 COVID-19 vaccine. Study results and caveats: Only a handful of AZD1222 recipients tested seropositive at baseline. Clonal diversity was possibly underestimated, and the donors were mostly white British, with more females.

Notes on this clone: Its antigen is undetermined.

Pooling covered second doses at about 4 or about 12 weeks. Generated by immunoSEQ multiplex PCR, the TCRdb table keeps only in-frame clones and is missing some. The repertoire has roughly 180,000 clones, roughly 94% of them found once; the top ten carry roughly 1.7%. The sequences come from peripheral blood, collected 28 days after the second AZD1222 dose. The TCR comes from an adult who received the AZD1222 COVID-19 vaccine.

Here the CDR3 DNA reads TGTGCCAGCAGAAAGGATGGTGGCTACACCTTC. Translation: CASRKDGGYTF. The chain joins TRBV28 to TRBJ1-2; D gene ambiguous. Trimming left V 6 bases short and J 7 bases short, with 9 bases between. Germline CDR1 reads MDHEN; CDR2 reads SYDVKM. This CDR3 contains 11 residues.